This T cell receptor (beta chain) was identified during a study of T cell changes during pregnancy in multiple sclerosis. V was cut by 5 bases and J by 5 bases, with 10 bases left in between. The germline gives CDR1 SQVTM, CDR2 ANQGSEA. This CDR3 contains 12 residues. Measured with immunoSEQ multiplex PCR; TCRdb has only the in-frame clones, and not every one. The sample yields some 28,000 clones, approximately 90% seen once. This TCR was recovered from a female donor in good health, enrolled as a control in a pregnancy study. This rearrangement joins TRBV29-1 to TRBJ2-1, with D tentatively TRBD1 (6 bases). The source was CD4+ T cells from peripheral blood mononuclear cells, collected in the first trimester of pregnancy. DNA for the CDR3: TGCAGCGTTTTTAGGACAGACAATGAGCAGTTCTTC. Translated: CSVFRTDNEQFF.